The rows below give T cell receptor beta chains drawn from one sample of a study of cytomegalovirus exposure and HLA in healthy donors. Some clones are missing from TCRdb's copy, which holds only in-frame ones; the method was immunoSEQ multiplex PCR. Counted here are around 150,000 clones, 82% occurring once; the ten biggest clones make up about 27%. Sequencing used PBMCs. The receptors were sampled from a man in his thirties or forties in good health and CMV-seropositive. CDR3s include the opening cysteine and the closing phenylalanine or tryptophan. The D gene is left open where the match is weak. Where a row states a size, it is once, few, many or the class of an expanded clone; other rows omit it.

clone_size,j_call,d_call,cdr3_length,v_call,cdr3_nt,cdr3_aa
-,TRBJ2-7,-,14,TRBV9,TGTGCCAGCAGCGTAGAAGACGGGTTTGGTGAGCAGTACTTC,CASSVEDGFGEQYF
-,TRBJ2-1,-,15,TRBV30,TGTGCCTGGACCAGGGGGGTAACAATAGGGAATGAGCAGTTCTTC,CAWTRGVTIGNEQFF
-,TRBJ2-1,-,13,TRBV5-1,TGCGCCAGCAGCTATCGGACTCCCAATGAGCAGTTCTTC,CASSYRTPNEQFF
once,TRBJ2-7,TRBD1,13,TRBV27,TGTGCCAGCAGTTTTCGGACAGGGCGAGAGCAGTACTTC,CASSFRTGREQYF
few,TRBJ1-2,-,14,TRBV19,TGTGCCAGTAGCGACGGTGGGGCGCGCTATGGCTACACCTTC,CASSDGGARYGYTF
many,TRBJ1-3,TRBD1,14,TRBV16,TGTGCCAGCAGCCCACGACAGGGAGGAAACACCATATATTTT,CASSPRQGGNTIYF
-,TRBJ1-2,-,14,TRBV29-1,TGCAGCGCTCTGGGGGGGGCTCGGAACTATGGCTACACCTTC,CSALGGARNYGYTF
-,TRBJ2-1,-,16,TRBV21-1,TGTGCCAGCAGCAAAGCTGGAGAAAAGCGGAACAATGAGCAGTTCTTC,CASSKAGEKRNNEQFF
-,TRBJ2-7,TRBD1,15,TRBV11-2,TGTGCCAGCAGCCCGAGGACAGGAGATTTCTCCGAGCAGTACTTC,CASSPRTGDFSEQYF
few,TRBJ1-5,-,15,TRBV30,TGTGCCTGGAGTGTAGGTGACAACTGGATTCAGCCCCAGCATTTT,CAWSVGDNWIQPQHF
-,TRBJ1-4,TRBD1,16,TRBV28,TGTGCCAGCAGTTATCCCGCACAGGGGCCGGGGGAAAAACTGTTTTTT,CASSYPAQGPGEKLFF
few,TRBJ2-7,TRBD2,17,TRBV10-3,TGTGCCATCAGTGAGGCGAGGACGGGACTAGCGCGCTACGAGCAGTACTTC,CAISEARTGLARYEQYF
-,TRBJ1-2,-,15,TRBV9,TGTGCCAGCCGGGAGGGACCGCGGGTAAACTATGGCTACACCTTC,CASREGPRVNYGYTF
-,TRBJ2-5,TRBD1,17,TRBV10-3,TGTGCCAGCGCTGGGACAGGGAATCTATCTACCCAAGAGACCCAGTACTTC,CASAGTGNLSTQETQYF
-,TRBJ2-6,-,17,TRBV5-1,TGCGCCAGCAGCTTGGAGGGGGGGCTAGAGTGGGCCAACGTCCTGACTTTC,CASSLEGGLEWANVLTF
-,TRBJ1-1,-,13,TRBV7-2,TGTGCCAGCAGCTTGGACATTCGAACTGAAGCTTTCTTT,CASSLDIRTEAFF
once,TRBJ2-5,-,12,TRBV30,TGTGCCTGGAGGGAGAGGCAAGAGACCCAGTACTTC,CAWRERQETQYF
-,TRBJ2-7,-,14,TRBV7-7,TGTGCCAGCAGCTCCGGCGTGGGGCACGACGAGCAGTACTTC,CASSSGVGHDEQYF
few,TRBJ1-2,-,12,TRBV7-2,TGTGCCAGCAGCTTCAACAGCTATGGCTACACCTTC,CASSFNSYGYTF
-,TRBJ2-7,TRBD1,15,TRBV7-2,TGTGCCAGCAGCTCCTACACAGGGGCCAACTACGAGCAGTACTTC,CASSSYTGANYEQYF
-,TRBJ2-1,-,13,TRBV6-6,TGTGCCAGCAGGGACCCGCGCCAGGGTGAGCAGTTCTTC,CASRDPRQGEQFF
-,TRBJ2-3,TRBD1,16,TRBV9,TGTGCCAGCAGCGAACGACAGGGGGCCGGCACAGATACGCAGTATTTT,CASSERQGAGTDTQYF
-,TRBJ1-4,TRBD1,14,TRBV29-1,TGCAGCGCTCTAGGTGGGACAGGGCGGGAAAAACTGTTTTTT,CSALGGTGREKLFF
-,TRBJ2-2,TRBD1,19,TRBV4-3,TGCGCCAGCAGCCGGAGGGTAGGACAGGGGGTATCGAACACCGGGGAGCTGTTTTTT,CASSRRVGQGVSNTGELFF